The source of this TCR beta chain is a study of blood T cell repertoires in COVID-19. Study summary: T cells, B-cell-depleted T cells, or PBMCs supplied cDNA or gDNA.

This CDR3 has 16 amino acids. The V gene end was trimmed by 2 bases and the J gene end by 1 base; junction bases not matched to a gene: 4. Germline loops: CDR1 MNHEY, CDR2 SVGEGT. This clone was observed a handful of times. Some clones are missing from TCRdb's copy, which holds only in-frame ones; the method was immunoSEQ multiplex PCR. The sample contains about 240,000 clones, more than 75% of which appear only once. Sequences were obtained from peripheral blood. This chain joins TRBV6-2 or TRBV6-3 and TRBJ2-2; 7 bases are a match to TRBD1. This TCR was sampled from a woman between 40 and 55 years old who had recovered from COVID-19. CDR3 sequence: CASSYLRTGNTGELFF. The CDR3, as DNA: TGTGCCAGCAGTTACCTTAGGACAGGGAACACCGGGGAGCTGTTTTTT.